The clone carrying this T cell receptor (beta chain) was seen a few times. Its antigen is not identified. Trimming took 3 bases from V and 5 from J, leaving 18 bases between them. In germline, CDR1 is KGHDR, CDR2 SFDVKD. CDR3 length equals 16 residues. Diagnoses were established using clinical symptoms, serum thyroxine and TRAb, thyroid ultrasound and orbital computed tomography. This sample was included in a study of T cells in Graves' hyperthyroidism and ophthalmopathy. Study details: Peripheral blood was obtained at initial diagnosis, preceding any treatment. General study results and limits: Ophthalmopathy was predicted by the model a median of about six months ahead of onset.

Amplified TCR beta CDR3 regions derived from RNA transcripts. HTBI primers drove first-round RT-PCR of the TCR CDR3. TCRdb re-analysed the multiplex PCR reads in MiXCR, keeping a single row per CDR3 protein. The top ten hold under 15% of the sample, which has about 640,000 distinct CDR3 sequences, about 14% seen once. The chain employs TRBV24-1 and TRBJ2-5, with a tentative D call TRBD2 (7 bases). Sequencing used blood. The sequence was obtained from a woman aged 45-59 years with Graves' ophthalmopathy. The CDR3 loop is CATSDQHGGLVETQYF. For the CDR3, the DNA is TGTGCCACCAGTGATCAGCACGGGGGGCTAGTCGAGACCCAGTACTTC.